This TCR beta chain is drawn from a study of CD8+CD57+ T cells in acquired aplastic anemia. Regarding the study as a whole: Between the patient and control groups, CD8+ Simpson's diversity did not differ significantly.

Genomic DNA, the template, was used for profiling of the TCR beta VDJ and CDR3. TCRdb independently ran MiXCR on the reads; one entry per CDR3 protein. The table includes more than 150,000 distinct CDR3 sequences, approximately 46% detected once. Regarding this clonotype: Its antigen is unidentified.

CDR3 length: 13 residues. Germline CDR1 reads SGHTA; CDR2 reads FQGNSA. Trimming took 3 bases from V and 4 from J, leaving 10 bases between them. Sequencing was carried out using sorted CD4+, CD8+, or CD8+CD57+ T cells (not recorded which) from PBMCs. This receptor was taken from a human donor in good health. The chain has TRBV7-2 and TRBJ2-7; D is unresolved. The CDR3 DNA reads as TGTGCCAGCAGCTTCTCCGCCGGATACGAGCAGTACTTC. It translates to CASSFSAGYEQYF.